These 10 T cell receptor beta chains originate from one sample sequenced in a study of beta chain features in type 1 diabetes. Reverse transcribing all isolated RNA meant expressed TCRB transcripts were sequenced. The repertoire was sequenced with immunoSEQ multiplex PCR; TCRdb's copy has only in-frame clones and lacks some. The data contain about 330,000 clones, 11% of them singletons. The sequenced material came from naive CD4+ T cells from blood. These receptor sequences come from a woman aged 30 to 39 in good health.

V gene TRBV7-2 combines with J gene TRBJ1-1; the D gene is possibly TRBD1 (5 bases). CDR3 length equals 18 residues. The ends were cut back, 6 bases at V and 2 bases at J, with 25 bases in the middle. CDR1 SGHTA and CDR2 FQGNSA come from the germline V gene. CDR3 bases: TGTGCCAGCAGTTATCGGTTTGGGGGGGGAGGTGGAAACACTGAAGCTTTCTTT. Its protein is CASSYRFGGGGGNTEAFF.

The rearrangement uses TRBV7-9 and TRBJ2-7; a possible D gene is TRBD1 (6 bases). Per germline, CDR1 SEHNR and CDR2 FQNEAQ (reference sequence). The CDR3 sequence is 13 residues long. V was trimmed by 5 bases and J by 3 bases, leaving 11 bases between them. The chain's CDR3 is CASSPPTGYEQYF. The CDR3 nucleotides read TGTGCCAGCAGCCCACCGACAGGCTACGAGCAGTACTTC.

The genes are TRBV18 and TRBJ2-5; D ambiguous. The length of the CDR3 is 13 residues. Germline-derived CDR1 and CDR2 are KGHSH and LQKENI. The V gene lost 3 bases and the J gene lost 5 bases, with 10 bases spanning the gap. The CDR3 region is CASSPLALETQYF. CDR3 DNA: TGTGCCAGCTCACCGCTGGCCCTGGAGACCCAGTACTTC.

This sequence joins TRBV7-2 and TRBJ1-5; 9 bases line up with TRBD1. The CDR3 loop spans 15 amino acids. From germline, CDR1 is SGHTA and CDR2 FQGNSA. The junction had 5 bases not matched to a gene; V was cut back by 2 bases and J by 6 bases. CDR3 sequence reads: CASSLTGGEGQPQHF. The CDR3 coding sequence is TGTGCCAGCAGCTTAACAGGGGGCGAGGGTCAGCCCCAGCATTTT.

This clone appeared a few times. The chain recombines TRBV6-5 with TRBJ2-4; 7 bases map to TRBD1. CDR1 MNHEY and CDR2 SVGAGI come from the germline V gene. The CDR3 has 14 amino acids. V shed 6 bases, J shed 7 bases, and the junction held 9 bases outside the gene matches. CDR3 amino acids: CASSKRQGPNIQYF. The DNA of the CDR3 is TGTGCCAGCAGCAAAAGACAGGGACCCAACATTCAGTACTTC.

The V and J genes are TRBV18 and TRBJ2-2, with D maybe TRBD1 (6 bases). From germline, CDR1 is KGHSH and CDR2 LQKENI. The CDR3 has 16 residues. Trimming shortened V by 0 bases and J by 2 bases, and 10 bases separated the two germline ends. The CDR3 DNA reads as TGTGCCAGCTCACCACCTAACAGGGTAAACACCGGGGAGCTGTTTTTT. It codes for CASSPPNRVNTGELFF.

In this sample, this clone turned up a few times. The J gene is TRBJ2-7, the V gene TRBV7-2; 11 bases fit TRBD2. Trimming took 0 bases from V and 4 from J; bases not matched to a gene: 5. The germline V gene has CDR1 SGHTA and CDR2 FQGNSA. This CDR3 is 16 amino acids long. The chain's CDR3 is CASSLAGTSGAYEQYF. CDR3 nucleotide sequence: TGTGCCAGCAGCTTAGCCGGGACTAGCGGTGCGTACGAGCAGTACTTC.

The CDR3 protein is CAIPLAGGPSDTQYF. DNA for the CDR3: TGTGCCATCCCTCTAGCGGGAGGGCCCTCCGATACGCAGTATTTT. The chain uses TRBV5-4 and TRBJ2-3, with TRBD2 matching over 12 bases. Germline CDR1 SGHNT, CDR2 YYREEE (reference sequence). This CDR3 is 15 amino acids long. The trim removed 9 bases at V and 6 bases at J, leaving 11 bases unmatched.

The chain uses TRBV30 and TRBJ2-7; TRBD2 agrees at 10 bases. Germline CDR1 is GTSNPN and CDR2 is SVGIG (reference sequence). V lost 4 bases, J lost 4 bases, and 13 bases stayed unmatched. CDR3 length: 16 amino acids. In DNA, the CDR3 is TGTGCCTGGACTAGCGGGAGCGGTAAGGATCGTTACGAGCAGTACTTC. It encodes CAWTSGSGKDRYEQYF.

This clone was counted only a few times. The CDR3 loop reads CASRSPAVPVETQYF. The DNA of the CDR3 is TGTGCCAGCAGATCCCCGGCGGTACCAGTAGAGACCCAGTACTTC. The V and J genes are TRBV28 and TRBJ2-5; D gene ambiguous. The CDR3 totals 15 residues. Germline CDR1 MDHEN, CDR2 SYDVKM. With 6 bases removed from V and 4 bases from J, the gap between germline ends came to 18 bases.